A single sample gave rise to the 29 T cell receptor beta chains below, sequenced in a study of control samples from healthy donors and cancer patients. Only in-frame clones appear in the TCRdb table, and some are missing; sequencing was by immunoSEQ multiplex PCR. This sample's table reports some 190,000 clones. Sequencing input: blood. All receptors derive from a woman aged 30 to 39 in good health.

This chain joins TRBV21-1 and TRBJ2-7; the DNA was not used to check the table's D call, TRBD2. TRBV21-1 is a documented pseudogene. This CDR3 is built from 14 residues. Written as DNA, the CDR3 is TGTGCCAGCAGCAAGTCTGGGGGAGGCTACGAGCAGTACTTC. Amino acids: CASSKSGGGYEQYF.

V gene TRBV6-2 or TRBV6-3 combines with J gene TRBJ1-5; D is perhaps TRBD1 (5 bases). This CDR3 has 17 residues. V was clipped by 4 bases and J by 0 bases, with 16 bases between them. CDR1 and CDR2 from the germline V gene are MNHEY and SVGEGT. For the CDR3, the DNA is TGTGCCAGCAGTTTTCAGGGAGTAGGGCTTAGCAATCAGCCCCAGCATTTT. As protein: CASSFQGVGLSNQPQHF.

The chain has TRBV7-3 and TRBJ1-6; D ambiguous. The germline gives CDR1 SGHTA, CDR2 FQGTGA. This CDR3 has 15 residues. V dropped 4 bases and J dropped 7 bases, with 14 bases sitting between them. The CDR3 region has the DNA TGTGCCAGCAGCTCGGCCCAAGTTAGGAATTCACCCCTCCACTTT. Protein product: CASSSAQVRNSPLHF.

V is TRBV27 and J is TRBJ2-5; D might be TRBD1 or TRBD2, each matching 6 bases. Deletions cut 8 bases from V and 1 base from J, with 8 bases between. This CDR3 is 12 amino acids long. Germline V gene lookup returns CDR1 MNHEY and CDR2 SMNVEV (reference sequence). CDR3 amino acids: CASRGLQETQYF. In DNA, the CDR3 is TGTGCCAGCCGGGGGCTCCAAGAGACCCAGTACTTC.

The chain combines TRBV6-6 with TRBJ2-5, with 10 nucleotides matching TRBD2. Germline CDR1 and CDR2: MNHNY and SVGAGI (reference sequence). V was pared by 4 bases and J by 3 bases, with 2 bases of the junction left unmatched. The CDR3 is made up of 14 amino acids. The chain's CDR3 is CASSLLAGKETQYF. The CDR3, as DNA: TGTGCCAGCAGTTTACTAGCGGGGAAAGAGACCCAGTACTTC.

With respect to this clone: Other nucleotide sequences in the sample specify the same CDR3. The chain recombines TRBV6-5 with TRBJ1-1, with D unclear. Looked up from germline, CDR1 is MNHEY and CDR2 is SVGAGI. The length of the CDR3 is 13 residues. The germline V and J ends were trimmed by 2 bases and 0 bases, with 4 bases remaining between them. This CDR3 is CASSYSLNTEAFF. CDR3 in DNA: TGTGCCAGCAGTTACAGTCTGAACACTGAAGCTTTCTTT.

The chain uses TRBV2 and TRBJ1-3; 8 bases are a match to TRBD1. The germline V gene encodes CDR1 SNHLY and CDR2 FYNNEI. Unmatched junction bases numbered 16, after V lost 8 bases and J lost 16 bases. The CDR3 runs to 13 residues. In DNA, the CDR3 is TGTGCCAGCCGTAGAGGACAGGGTACGATTACGTATTTT. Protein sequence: CASRRGQGTITYF.

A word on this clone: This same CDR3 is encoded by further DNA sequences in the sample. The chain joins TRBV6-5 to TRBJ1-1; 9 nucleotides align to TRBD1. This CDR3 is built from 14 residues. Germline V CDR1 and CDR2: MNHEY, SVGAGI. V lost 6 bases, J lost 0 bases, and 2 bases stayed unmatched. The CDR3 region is CASSRQGVNTEAFF. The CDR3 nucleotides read TGTGCCAGCAGCAGACAGGGGGTGAACACTGAAGCTTTCTTT.

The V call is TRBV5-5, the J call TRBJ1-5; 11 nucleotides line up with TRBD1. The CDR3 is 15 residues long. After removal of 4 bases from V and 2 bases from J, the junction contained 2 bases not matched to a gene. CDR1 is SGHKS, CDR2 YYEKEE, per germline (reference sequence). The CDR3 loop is CASSRTGGGNQPQHF. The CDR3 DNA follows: TGTGCCAGCAGCCGGACAGGGGGCGGCAATCAGCCCCAGCATTTT.

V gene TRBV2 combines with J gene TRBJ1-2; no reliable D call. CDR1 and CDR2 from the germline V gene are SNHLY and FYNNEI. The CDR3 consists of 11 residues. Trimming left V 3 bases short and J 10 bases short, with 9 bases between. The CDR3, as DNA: TGTGCCAGCAGTGAGCGGCAGTCCTACACCTTC. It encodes CASSERQSYTF.

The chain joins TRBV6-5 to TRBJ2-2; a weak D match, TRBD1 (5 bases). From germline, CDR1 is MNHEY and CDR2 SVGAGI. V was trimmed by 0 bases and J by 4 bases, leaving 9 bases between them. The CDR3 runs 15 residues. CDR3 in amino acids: CASSYSSRVTGELFF. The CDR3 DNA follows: TGTGCCAGCAGTTACTCGTCCAGGGTCACCGGGGAGCTGTTTTTT.

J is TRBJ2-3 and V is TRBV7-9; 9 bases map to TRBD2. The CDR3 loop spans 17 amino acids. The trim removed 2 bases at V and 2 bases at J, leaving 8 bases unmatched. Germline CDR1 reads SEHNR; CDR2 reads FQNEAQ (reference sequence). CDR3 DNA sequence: TGTGCCAGCAGCTTAAGGCGGGGGGGGTTCACCACAGATACGCAGTATTTT. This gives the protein CASSLRRGGFTTDTQYF. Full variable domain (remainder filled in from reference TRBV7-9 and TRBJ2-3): DTGVSQNPRHKITKRGQNVTFRCDPISEHNRLYWYRQTLGQGPEFLTYFQNEAQLEKSRLLSDRFSAERPKGSFSTLEIQRTEQGDSAMYLCASSLRRGGFTTDTQYFGPGTRLTVL.

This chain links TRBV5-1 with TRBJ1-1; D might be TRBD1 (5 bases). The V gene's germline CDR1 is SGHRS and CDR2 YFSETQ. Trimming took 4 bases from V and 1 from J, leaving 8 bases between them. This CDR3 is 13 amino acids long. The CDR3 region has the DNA TGCGCCAGCAGCCCCACAGGGAACACTGAAGCTTTCTTT. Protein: CASSPTGNTEAFF.

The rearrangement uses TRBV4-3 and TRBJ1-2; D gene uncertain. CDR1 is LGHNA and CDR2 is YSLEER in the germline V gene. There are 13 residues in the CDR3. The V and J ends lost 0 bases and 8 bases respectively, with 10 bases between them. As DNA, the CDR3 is TGCGCCAGCAGCCAAGAAACGAGCCTGGGCTACACCTTC. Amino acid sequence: CASSQETSLGYTF.

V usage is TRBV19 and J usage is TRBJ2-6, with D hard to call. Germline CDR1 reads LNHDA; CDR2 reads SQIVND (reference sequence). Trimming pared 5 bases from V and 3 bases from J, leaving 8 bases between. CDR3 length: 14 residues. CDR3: CASSSSVGANVLTF. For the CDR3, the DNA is TGTGCCAGTAGTTCGTCAGTTGGGGCCAACGTCCTGACTTTC.

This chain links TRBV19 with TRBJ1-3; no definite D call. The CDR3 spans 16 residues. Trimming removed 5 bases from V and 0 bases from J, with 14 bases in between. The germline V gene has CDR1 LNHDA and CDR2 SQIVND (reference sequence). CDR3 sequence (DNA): TGTGCCAGTAGTTCCTACGTCGGCAGCTCTGGAAACACCATATATTTT. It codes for CASSSYVGSSGNTIYF.

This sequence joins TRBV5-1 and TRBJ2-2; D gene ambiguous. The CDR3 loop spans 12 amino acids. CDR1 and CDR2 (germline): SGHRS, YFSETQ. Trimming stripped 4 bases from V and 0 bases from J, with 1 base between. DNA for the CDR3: TGCGCCAGCAGCGCGAACACCGGGGAGCTGTTTTTT. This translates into CASSANTGELFF.

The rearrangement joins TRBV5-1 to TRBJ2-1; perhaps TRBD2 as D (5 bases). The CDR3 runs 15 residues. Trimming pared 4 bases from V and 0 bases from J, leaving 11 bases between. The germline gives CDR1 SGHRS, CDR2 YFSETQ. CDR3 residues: CASSPGSTSYNEQFF. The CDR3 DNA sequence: TGCGCCAGCAGCCCGGGAAGCACCTCCTACAATGAGCAGTTCTTC.

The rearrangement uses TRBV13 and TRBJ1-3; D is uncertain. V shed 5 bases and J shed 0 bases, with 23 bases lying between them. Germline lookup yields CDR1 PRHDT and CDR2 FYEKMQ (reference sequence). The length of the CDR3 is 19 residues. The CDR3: CASSALEGRTSNSGNTIYF. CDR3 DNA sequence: TGTGCCAGCAGCGCCCTCGAAGGGAGGACTTCCAACTCTGGAAACACCATATATTTT.

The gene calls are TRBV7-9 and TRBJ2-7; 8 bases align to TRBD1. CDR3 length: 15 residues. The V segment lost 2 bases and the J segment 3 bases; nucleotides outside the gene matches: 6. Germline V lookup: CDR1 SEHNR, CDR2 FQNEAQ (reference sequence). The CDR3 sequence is CASSLLDRDNYEQYF. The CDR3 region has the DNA TGTGCCAGCAGCTTACTGGACAGGGACAACTACGAGCAGTACTTC. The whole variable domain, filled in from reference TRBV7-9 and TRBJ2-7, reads DTGVSQNPRHKITKRGQNVTFRCDPISEHNRLYWYRQTLGQGPEFLTYFQNEAQLEKSRLLSDRFSAERPKGSFSTLEIQRTEQGDSAMYLCASSLLDRDNYEQYFGPGTRLTVT.

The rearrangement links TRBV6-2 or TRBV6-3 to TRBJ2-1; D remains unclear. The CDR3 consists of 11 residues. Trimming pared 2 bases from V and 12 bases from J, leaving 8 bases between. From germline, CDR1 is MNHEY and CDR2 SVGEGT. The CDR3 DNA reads TGTGCCAGCAGTTACCCGAGTAGGCAGTTCTTC. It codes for CASSYPSRQFF.

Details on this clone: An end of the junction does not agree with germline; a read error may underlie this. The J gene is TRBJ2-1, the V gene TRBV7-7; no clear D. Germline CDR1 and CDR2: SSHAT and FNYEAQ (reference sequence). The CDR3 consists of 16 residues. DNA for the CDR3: TGTGCTAGCAGCCCGCTCGGCAGCGACCCCTACAATGAGCAGTTCTTC. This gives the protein CASSPLGSDPYNEQFF.

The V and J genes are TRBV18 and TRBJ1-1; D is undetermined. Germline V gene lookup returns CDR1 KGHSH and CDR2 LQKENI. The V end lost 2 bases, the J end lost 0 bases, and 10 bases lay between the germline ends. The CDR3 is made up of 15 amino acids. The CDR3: CASSPMGFMNTEAFF. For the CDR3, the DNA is TGTGCCAGCTCACCAATGGGGTTCATGAACACTGAAGCTTTCTTT.

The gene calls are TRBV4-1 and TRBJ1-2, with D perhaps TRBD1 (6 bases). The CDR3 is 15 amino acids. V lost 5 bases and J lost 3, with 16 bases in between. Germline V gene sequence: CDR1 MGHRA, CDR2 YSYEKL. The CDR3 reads CASSYTGKRDYGYTF. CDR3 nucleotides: TGCGCCAGCAGCTACACAGGGAAAAGGGACTATGGCTACACCTTC.

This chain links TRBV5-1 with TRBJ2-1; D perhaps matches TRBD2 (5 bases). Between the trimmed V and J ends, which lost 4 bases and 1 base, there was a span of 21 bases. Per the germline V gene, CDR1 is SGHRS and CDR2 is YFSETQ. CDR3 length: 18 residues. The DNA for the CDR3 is TGCGCCAGCAGCCCGTTAAAAGTGACGGGAAATTCCTACAATGAGCAGTTCTTC. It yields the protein CASSPLKVTGNSYNEQFF.

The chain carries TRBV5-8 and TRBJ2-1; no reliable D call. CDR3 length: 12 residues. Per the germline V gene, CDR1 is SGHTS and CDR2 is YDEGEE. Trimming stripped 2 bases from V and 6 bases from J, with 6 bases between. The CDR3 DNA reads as TGTGCCAGCAGCTTCCTAGTCAATGAGCAGTTCTTC. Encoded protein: CASSFLVNEQFF.

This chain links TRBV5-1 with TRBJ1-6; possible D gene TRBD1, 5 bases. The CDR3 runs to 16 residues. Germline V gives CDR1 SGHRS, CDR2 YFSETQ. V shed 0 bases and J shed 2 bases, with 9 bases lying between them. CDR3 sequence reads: CASSLGGETYNSPLHF. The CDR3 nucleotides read TGCGCCAGCAGCTTGGGGGGGGAAACCTATAATTCACCCCTCCACTTT.

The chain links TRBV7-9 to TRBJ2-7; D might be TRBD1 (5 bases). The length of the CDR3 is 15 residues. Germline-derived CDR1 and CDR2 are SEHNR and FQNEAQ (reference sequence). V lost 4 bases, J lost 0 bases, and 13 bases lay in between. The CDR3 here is CASSSKPGPSYEQYF. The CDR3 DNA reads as TGTGCCAGCAGCTCGAAACCAGGGCCCTCCTACGAGCAGTACTTC.

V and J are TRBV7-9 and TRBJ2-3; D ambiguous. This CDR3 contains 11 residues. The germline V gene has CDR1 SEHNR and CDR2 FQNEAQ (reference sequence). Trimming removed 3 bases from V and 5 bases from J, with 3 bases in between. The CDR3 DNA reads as TGTGCCAGCAGCTTCGGAGATACGCAGTATTTT. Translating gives CASSFGDTQYF.